These 2 T cell receptor beta chains originate from one sample sequenced in a study of blood T cells in healthy people across ages (dated by TCRdb to between 2015 and 2016). Receptors were amplified or captured by 5' RACE. The data were produced on an Illumina HiSeq 2500. A second PCR of 7 to 11 cycles was performed with a sample-barcoded 5' primer and a J-beta primer mix. The public sequencing data were trimmed at Q25 with fastp and processed into clonotypes with MiXCR by TCRdb, which kept only in-frame beta chains. Rows with a matching CDR3 protein are joined into one entry that keeps the most common DNA and genes. Counted in this sample were hundreds of thousands of distinct CDR3 sequences; approximately 59% of them appeared once. The ten largest clones take up about 30% of the sample. What was sequenced was blood. The source of these receptors is a man younger than 40 in good health.

The genes are TRBV6-8 and TRBJ1-2; 8 bases are a match to TRBD1. The CDR3 consists of 15 residues. Germline V CDR1 and CDR2: MNHGY, SAAAGT. Trimming removed 1 base from V and 6 bases from J; junction bases left unmatched: 7. CDR3 in DNA: TGTGCCAGCAGTTACTGCAGGGGGCTGTGCAATGGCTACACCTTC. Protein product: CASSYCRGLCNGYTF.

J is TRBJ2-4 and V is TRBV15, with D unresolved. The end of the DNA aligns better with TRBJ2-7, so the J call may be wrong. The CDR3 has 12 amino acids. CDR1 and CDR2 from the germline V gene are LNHNV and YYDKDF (reference sequence). The CDR3 bases are TGTGCCACCAGCCCGGAGAGAAACGAGCAGTACTTC. Amino acid sequence: CATSPERNEQYF.